This T cell receptor (beta chain) came from a study of radiotherapy plus CTLA-4 blockade in lung cancer. In the study overall: Patients showed objective responses in 15% to 20% of cases and disease control in roughly 31%.

The assay was immunoSEQ multiplex PCR, and TCRdb's table has in-frame clones only and misses some. The sample has over 100,000 clones; about 87% are singletons. Points on this clone: Its antigen is as yet unknown.

Chemo-refractory metastatic non-small-cell lung cancer patients underwent focal radiation alongside CTLA-4 blockade with ipilimumab. Study-wide results and limits: In blood, after radiotherapy plus ipilimumab, tumor-derived TCR clones expanded. How blood T cell clones changed early, along with interferon-beta, reportedly forecast response best.

Germline lookup yields CDR1 LNHDA and CDR2 SQIVND (reference sequence). V was trimmed by 4 bases and J by 6 bases, leaving 12 bases between them. This CDR3 region has 13 residues. The sample here was peripheral blood, taken from a patient treated with radiotherapy plus ipilimumab. The chain has TRBV19 and TRBJ1-2; TRBD1 is a possible D gene (5 bases). The receptor was isolated from a human donor with non-small cell lung cancer that progressed on radiotherapy plus ipilimumab. The CDR3 sequence is CASSRRGADGYTF. CDR3 in DNA: TGTGCCAGTAGTAGAAGAGGGGCAGATGGCTACACCTTC.